This T cell receptor (beta chain) was profiled in a study of T cells in Graves' hyperthyroidism and ophthalmopathy. General study results and limits: Ophthalmopathy was identified by the model a median about six months ahead of onset.

Diagnosis rested on symptoms, serum thyroxine and TRAb, thyroid ultrasound, and orbital computed tomography. The PBMCs were sourced from fresh peripheral blood (about 9.6 ml). This clonotype occurred many times. Its antigen is undetermined. There were TCR beta CDR3 regions amplified from RNA transcripts. HTBI primers were employed in a first-round RT-PCR of the TCR CDR3. TCRdb redid the calling of the multiplex PCR reads with MiXCR, one entry per CDR3 protein. Seen here are over 400,000 distinct CDR3 sequences, roughly 14% observed once, and the top ten hold roughly 13%. The CDR3 has 15 amino acids. Per the germline V gene, CDR1 is MNHNS and CDR2 is SASEGT. V gave up 4 bases and J gave up 4 bases; unmatched junction bases: 4.

Sequencing was performed on blood. This chain joins TRBV6-1 and TRBJ2-3; 11 positions match TRBD2. The source is a man aged 18 to 30 with Graves' ophthalmopathy. The CDR3 bases are TGTGCCAGCAGTGTTAGCGGGGGGGACCCAGATACGCAGTATTTT. Protein sequence: CASSVSGGDPDTQYF.